The clone carrying this T cell receptor beta chain was seen only a few times. Its antigen is unidentified. The source of the sample is a study of molecular identifiers for immune sequencing clone quantification. Study observations and caveats: Among 800,000 to 1,000,000 naive cells, spiked Jurkat TCR RNA from a single cell was reportedly detectable.

Construction of naive CD8 libraries employed about 19,000 to 1,000,000 sorted cells together with 10%, 30% or 50% RNA. In the sort, naive CD8 T cells were defined as CD8+CD4-CCR7+CD45RA+. TCRdb redid the calling of the PCR reads with MiXCR, one entry per CDR3 protein. The sample lists about 510,000 distinct CDR3 sequences, under 30% occurring once. The germline V gene has CDR1 ENHRY and CDR2 SYGVKD. The CDR3 length is 17 residues. The V segment lost 0 bases and the J segment 0 bases; nucleotides outside the gene matches: 7. This receptor was taken from a human donor in good health. Some libraries in this study had Jurkat cell RNA spiked in. Sequenced input: naive CD8+ T cells from blood, with Jurkat cell RNA spiked in. The subset denotes: FACS-sorted CD8+CD4-CCR7+CD45RA+ naive T cells. The chain has TRBV10-3 and TRBJ1-2; 7 bases fit TRBD1. The CDR3: CAISESRAGTANYGYTF. The CDR3, as DNA: TGTGCCATCAGTGAGTCTAGGGCCGGGACAGCTAACTATGGCTACACCTTC.